This entry features one TCR beta chain sequence. Its antigen remains unidentified. The CDR3 extends over 16 amino acids. V was pared by 3 bases and J by 4 bases, with 15 bases between. Germline V gives CDR1 SGHAT, CDR2 FQNNGV. This entry belongs to a study of blood T cells in healthy people across ages. Sample-barcoded 5' priming and a J-beta primer mix drove a second PCR of about 7 to 12 cycles. The authors tagged each cDNA molecule using a template-switch adaptor with 12 random nucleotides. TCRdb analysed the 5' RACE reads with MiXCR anew, one entry per CDR3 protein. The sample holds roughly 2 million distinct CDR3 sequences, about 49% seen once. Findings of the study overall: Strong correlation linked observed beta diversity and percent naive T cells. Getting older went along with TCR beta diversity per million T cells dropping roughly linearly.

Specimen: blood. The source is a middle-aged woman in good health. The chain combines TRBV11-2 with TRBJ1-4; D possibly corresponds to TRBD1 (5 bases). CDR3 amino acids: CASSFRLAGSNEKLFF. The CDR3 nucleotides are TGTGCCAGCAGCTTCCGTTTGGCAGGGAGTAATGAAAAACTGTTTTTT.